The 16 T cell receptor beta chains in this list originate from one sample, sequenced in a study of T cell repertoires in cytomegalovirus infection. The antigens for these receptors are not known. Each CDR3 protein gets one entry after TCRdb re-called the reads with MiXCR. The sample has about 830,000 distinct CDR3 sequences; approximately 32% are singletons. The sample here was cultured CD8+ T cells from PBMCs, taken from culture after CMV antigen stimulation. The receptors originated from a human donor in good health (CMV status not recorded). Some clones in this sample may be carry-over from other donors' samples.

This rearrangement joins TRBV11-2 to TRBJ1-2; D uncertain. The CDR3 extends over 15 amino acids. Trimming took off 1 base at V and 5 bases at J, with 14 bases between the two ends. Per germline, CDR1 SGHAT and CDR2 FQNNGV. The CDR3 is CASSLGPDLRYGYTF. The CDR3, as DNA: TGTGCCAGCAGCTTAGGCCCAGACCTAAGGTATGGCTACACCTTC.

This clonotype was counted at least ten times. CDR3 DNA sequence: TGTGCCAGCAGCTTGCCAGGAGAGGTCCCTCGGGGGCAGTATTTT. This gives the protein CASSLPGEVPRGQYF. The chain joins TRBV5-4 to TRBJ2-3, with a tentative D call TRBD2 (5 bases). The CDR3 loop spans 15 amino acids. CDR1 and CDR2 from the germline V gene are SGHNT and YYREEE (reference sequence). V lost 1 base, J lost 11 bases, and 20 bases lay in between. The full variable domain, its missing parts supplied by reference TRBV5-4 and TRBJ2-3, is ETGVTQSPTHLIKTRGQQVTLRCSSQSGHNTVSWYQQALGQGPQFIFQYYREEENGRGNFPPRFSGLQFPNYSSELNVNALELDDSALYLCASSLPGEVPRGQYFGPGTRLTVL.

The CDR3 DNA follows: TGTGCCAGCAGCCCGCCTACCGGCCGGGACAGGCAGTTCTTC. Translation: CASSPPTGRDRQFF. The chain is built from TRBV9 and TRBJ2-1; 7 bases are shared with TRBD1. V shed 4 bases, J shed 12 bases, and the junction held 13 bases outside the gene matches. The CDR3 is 14 residues long. Germline assignment: CDR1 SGDLS and CDR2 YYNGEE.

This clonotype was seen many times. The chain employs TRBV10-2 and TRBJ2-3; 14 nucleotides match TRBD2. The V gene's germline CDR1 is WSHSY and CDR2 SAAADI. V gave up 10 bases and J gave up 3 bases; unmatched junction bases: 9. There are 16 residues in the CDR3. CDR3 DNA sequence: TGCGCCACCTCGGGACTAGCGGGGGATCAAACAGATACGCAGTATTTT. The encoded protein is CATSGLAGDQTDTQYF.

The chain is built from TRBV11-2 and TRBJ1-2; D unclear. Deletions cut 1 base from V and 6 bases from J, with 12 bases between. Germline V CDR1 and CDR2: SGHAT, FQNNGV. The CDR3 has 14 amino acids. CDR3 protein: CASSLVAGRDGYTF. CDR3 DNA: TGTGCCAGCAGCTTAGTGGCGGGCCGGGATGGCTACACCTTC.

About this clonotype itself: At one end, the junction sequence differs from germline, possibly due to a read error. The genes are TRBV25-1 and TRBJ2-4; 8 nucleotides line up with TRBD1. Germline V gives CDR1 MGHDK, CDR2 SYGVNS. The CDR3 is 12 residues long. CDR3 sequence reads: CASSGTGPVSFF. CDR3 nucleotide sequence: TGTGCCAGCAGCGGGACAGGCCCCGTATCCTTCTTC.

The CDR3 bases are TGTGCCAGCAGTGAAGCGGAAGGGACCCAGTACTTC. Translating gives CASSEAEGTQYF. The chain recombines TRBV2 with TRBJ2-5; the D is unclear. The CDR3 is made up of 12 amino acids. The V end lost 0 bases, the J end lost 7 bases, and 6 bases lay between the germline ends. Germline V gene lookup returns CDR1 SNHLY and CDR2 FYNNEI.

V and J are TRBV10-3 and TRBJ1-5; D unresolved. The CDR3 extends over 14 amino acids. Germline CDR1 ENHRY, CDR2 SYGVKD. V dropped 2 bases and J dropped 0 bases, with 5 bases sitting between them. As DNA, the CDR3 is TGTGCCATCAGTGAGAAATATAGCAATCAGCCCCAGCATTTT. Translation gives CAISEKYSNQPQHF.

The chain links TRBV19 to TRBJ1-1; tentative D call: TRBD1 (5 bases). V was pared by 7 bases and J by 0 bases, with 12 bases between. The CDR3 sequence is 14 residues long. Germline CDR1 is LNHDA and CDR2 is SQIVND (reference sequence). The CDR3 is CASNLAGMNTEAFF. The CDR3 region has the DNA TGTGCCAGTAATTTGGCAGGGATGAACACTGAAGCTTTCTTT.

This chain links TRBV19 with TRBJ2-7; 7 bases align to TRBD1. J lost 1 base, V lost 8 bases, and 11 bases had no gene match. This CDR3 has 15 amino acids. CDR1 is LNHDA, CDR2 SQIVND, per germline (reference sequence). The CDR3 protein is CASGKGRDRSYEQYF. CDR3 nucleotides: TGTGCCAGTGGCAAGGGTCGGGACAGATCCTACGAGCAGTACTTC.

The chain recombines TRBV20-1 with TRBJ2-7, with 8 bases matching TRBD1. The germline V gene has CDR1 DFQATT and CDR2 SNEGSKA (reference sequence). With 0 bases clipped from V and 2 bases from J, the junction kept 0 bases outside the gene matches. The CDR3 consists of 13 residues. The CDR3 bases are TGCAGTGCTAGAGAACAGGGGGCCTACGAGCAGTACTTC. Its protein is CSAREQGAYEQYF.

The chain has TRBV7-6 and TRBJ2-5; D gene uncertain. V was clipped by 4 bases and J by 4 bases, with 16 bases between them. The CDR3 runs 15 residues. Germline V lookup: CDR1 SGHVS, CDR2 FNYEAQ. The CDR3 DNA is TGTGCCAGCAGCTGGCGGTCGATTCAGAGAGAGACCCAGTACTTC. This translates into CASSWRSIQRETQYF. The variable domain in full, completed from reference TRBV7-6 and TRBJ2-5, reads GAGVSQSPRYKVTKRGQDVALRCDPISGHVSLYWYRQALGQGPEFLTYFNYEAQQDKSGLPNDRFSAERPEGSISTLTIQRTEQRDSAMYRCASSWRSIQRETQYFGPGTRLLVL.

The chain recombines TRBV6-5 with TRBJ2-2; D is unresolved. The CDR3 loop spans 14 amino acids. V lost 2 bases, J lost 6 bases, and 10 bases lay in between. CDR1 MNHEY and CDR2 SVGAGI come from the germline V gene. The CDR3 nucleotides read TGTGCCAGCAGTTACGCGGTTGTGGCCGGGGAGCTGTTTTTT. Encoded protein: CASSYAVVAGELFF.

The rearrangement joins TRBV19 to TRBJ1-1; D is unresolved. Trimming removed 1 base at V and 3 bases at J, with 9 bases between. The CDR3 consists of 14 residues. In germline, CDR1 is LNHDA, CDR2 SQIVND (reference sequence). DNA for the CDR3: TGTGCCAGTAGTATAGGCCCCCCAGACACTGAAGCTTTCTTT. This encodes CASSIGPPDTEAFF.

The rearrangement links TRBV19 to TRBJ1-3; D gene ambiguous. The germline V gene has CDR1 LNHDA and CDR2 SQIVND (reference sequence). Trimming left V 7 bases short and J 0 bases short, with 7 bases between. This CDR3 has 13 residues. DNA of the CDR3: TGTGCCAGTATAGAGGGCTCTGGAAACACCATATATTTT. Translation: CASIEGSGNTIYF.

To note about this clonotype: Its ends do not fully match the called genes, so a read error is possible. The gene calls are TRBV10-2 and TRBJ1-1; perhaps TRBD1 as D (5 bases). Germline CDR1 reads WSHSY; CDR2 reads SAAADI. This CDR3 has 12 amino acids. Written as DNA, the CDR3 is TGCGCCAGCAGTGAGCCAGCGATGGGAGGGGTCTTT. It specifies CASSEPAMGGVF.